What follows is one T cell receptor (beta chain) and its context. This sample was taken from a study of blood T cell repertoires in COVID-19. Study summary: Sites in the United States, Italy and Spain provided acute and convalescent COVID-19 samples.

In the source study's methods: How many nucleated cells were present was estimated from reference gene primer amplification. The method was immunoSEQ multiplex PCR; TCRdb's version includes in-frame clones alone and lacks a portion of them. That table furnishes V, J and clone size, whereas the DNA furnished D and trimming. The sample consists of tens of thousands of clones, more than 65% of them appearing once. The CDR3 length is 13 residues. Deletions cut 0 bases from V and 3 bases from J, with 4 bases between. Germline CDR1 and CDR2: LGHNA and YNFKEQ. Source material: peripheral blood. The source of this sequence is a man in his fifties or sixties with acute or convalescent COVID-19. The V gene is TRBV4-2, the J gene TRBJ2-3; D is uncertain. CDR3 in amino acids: CASSQESTDTQYF. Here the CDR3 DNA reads TGTGCCAGCAGCCAAGAATCGACAGATACGCAGTATTTT.